This T cell receptor beta chain was sequenced during a study of Tregs in tolerant kidney transplant recipients. The nonmyeloablative bone marrow transplants came from related graft donors, with transient mixed chimerism. CDR3 length: 17 amino acids. Germline assignment: CDR1 MRHNA and CDR2 SNTAGT. Trimming at V came to 2 bases and at J to 2 bases, leaving 7 bases not matched to a gene. Using immunoSEQ multiplex PCR, the repertoire was profiled, and TCRdb retains in-frame clones only, with some absent. Its table records some 14,000 clones. A word on this clone: With the read ending 3 residues before the CDR3 end, the germline J gene is used to fill in that end.

This chain joins TRBV6-4 and TRBJ1-5; 9 nucleotides line up with TRBD1. The clonotype was recovered from a human patient who received a combined kidney and bone marrow transplant. Some T cells may originate from the graft donor. The material was CD8+ T cells from blood (PBMCs), obtained 6 months after the transplant. CDR3 region: CASSDEQGARGNQPQHF. CDR3 bases read: TGTGCCAGCAGTGACGAACAGGGGGCAAGAGGCAATCAGCCC.